This T cell receptor (beta chain) was sequenced during a study of T cell changes during pregnancy in multiple sclerosis. Profiling relied on immunoSEQ multiplex PCR, and the TCRdb table lists in-frame clones only, not all of them. The table lists about 62,000 clones, approximately 90% of them singletons, with roughly 3% in the top ten. This sample comprised peripheral blood, obtained in the second trimester of pregnancy. This receptor was identified in a female donor in good health, enrolled as a control in a pregnancy study.

CDR3 DNA sequence: TGCGCCAGCAGCTTGGGTCGGACAGAGGATGGCTACACCTTC. This encodes CASSLGRTEDGYTF. V usage is TRBV5-1 and J usage is TRBJ1-2; possible D gene TRBD1, 6 bases. Trimming left V 0 bases short and J 6 bases short, with 12 bases between. CDR3 length equals 14 residues. Germline V gene lookup returns CDR1 SGHRS and CDR2 YFSETQ.